Listed below are T cell receptor beta chains from one sample, sequenced in a study of T cell responses to AZD1222 COVID-19 vaccine. Assay used: immunoSEQ multiplex PCR; TCRdb lists only in-frame clones, some missing. This table holds 100,000 to 120,000 clones, approximately 85% found once. The sample in question was peripheral blood, obtained on day 0 of AZD1222 vaccination. The receptors come from an adult in good health. The CDR3 runs from the conserved cysteine through the conserved F or W. D genes are given only for firm matches. Size tells how often a clone was seen (once, few, many) or the class of an expanded clone, and some rows leave it out.

j_call,clone_size,d_call,v_call,cdr3_aa,cdr3_nt
TRBJ1-6,NA,NA,TRBV25-1,CASSDWAQGYNSPLHF,TGTGCCAGCAGTGACTGGGCCCAGGGGTATAATTCACCCCTCCACTTT
TRBJ1-1,NA,NA,TRBV18,CASSPPVRGRMNTEAFF,TGTGCCAGCTCACCACCTGTCCGGGGACGAATGAACACTGAAGCTTTCTTT
TRBJ1-1,NA,TRBD1,TRBV29-1,CSAYDGQGANTEAFF,TGCAGCGCCTATGACGGACAGGGGGCGAACACTGAAGCTTTCTTT
TRBJ1-1,few,NA,TRBV28,CATQEGGYTEAFF,TGTGCCACCCAGGAAGGGGGGTACACTGAAGCTTTCTTT
TRBJ1-1,NA,TRBD1,TRBV18,CASSAQGILDTEAFF,TGTGCCAGCTCAGCACAGGGGATTTTGGACACTGAAGCTTTCTTT
TRBJ2-7,NA,NA,TRBV11-2,CASSPRREAPYEQYF,TGTGCCAGCAGCCCCCGTAGGGAGGCCCCCTACGAGCAGTACTTC
TRBJ2-2,NA,TRBD1,TRBV4-3,CASNTDRGNTGELFF,TGCGCCAGCAACACAGACAGGGGGAACACCGGGGAGCTGTTTTTT
TRBJ2-7,NA,NA,TRBV2,CASREGTVSYEQYF,TGTGCCAGCAGGGAGGGGACAGTCTCCTACGAGCAGTACTTC
TRBJ1-3,NA,NA,TRBV3-1/TRBV3-2,CASSQDRGRFTSSGNTIYF,TGTGCCAGCAGCCAAGACAGGGGCCGTTTCACCAGCTCTGGAAACACCATATATTTT
TRBJ1-5,few,NA,TRBV7-7,CASSLQPEHTCQPQHF,TGTGCCAGCAGCTTACAACCAGAACATACCTGTCAGCCCCAGCATTTT
TRBJ1-6,few,TRBD1,TRBV2,CASSGGQGQSSPLHF,TGTGCCAGCAGTGGAGGACAGGGCCAAAGCTCACCCCTCCACTTT
TRBJ1-4,NA,NA,TRBV7-9,CASSLGSETNEKLFF,TGTGCCAGCAGCTTAGGCTCGGAGACTAATGAAAAACTGTTTTTT
TRBJ1-3,NA,NA,TRBV7-6,CASSEWTGSSGNTIYF,TGTGCCAGCAGCGAGTGGACGGGATCCTCTGGAAACACCATATATTTT
TRBJ1-1,NA,NA,TRBV18,CASSQGVRENTEAFF,TGTGCCAGCTCACAAGGGGTCAGGGAGAACACTGAAGCTTTCTTT
TRBJ2-2,NA,TRBD1,TRBV5-6,CASSLLGQGDTGELFF,TGTGCCAGCAGCTTGTTAGGTCAGGGGGACACCGGGGAGCTGTTTTTT
TRBJ1-6,few,NA,TRBV15,CATSERNSPLHF,TGTGCCACCAGCGAGCGGAATTCACCCCTCCACTTT
TRBJ1-2,medium-sized,NA,TRBV19,CASSTGASDYGYTF,TGTGCCAGTAGTACGGGGGCGAGCGACTATGGCTACACCTTC
TRBJ1-2,NA,TRBD1,TRBV30,CAWRDRGFSGYTF,TGTGCCTGGAGGGACAGGGGATTTTCTGGCTACACCTTC
TRBJ2-5,NA,NA,TRBV5-4,CASSLGGASGETQYF,TGTGCCAGCAGCTTGGGGGGGGCTAGTGGAGAGACCCAGTACTTC
TRBJ2-1,NA,NA,TRBV5-1,CASSKDSESSYNEQFF,TGCGCCAGCAGCAAGGATAGCGAGAGCTCCTACAATGAGCAGTTCTTC
TRBJ1-3,NA,TRBD1,TRBV28,CASRDRGNTIYF,TGTGCCAGCCGAGACAGGGGCAACACCATATATTTT
TRBJ1-1,NA,NA,TRBV7-2,CASSPGRLNTEAFF,TGTGCCAGCAGCCCGGGACGGCTGAACACTGAAGCTTTCTTT
TRBJ1-3,few,NA,TRBV7-8,CASSLAGGISGNTIYF,TGTGCCAGCAGCTTAGCGGGAGGCATCTCTGGAAACACCATATATTTT
TRBJ1-3,NA,NA,TRBV6-5,CASSYSKGDGNTIYF,TGTGCCAGCAGTTACTCGAAAGGGGATGGAAACACCATATATTTT
TRBJ1-2,NA,NA,TRBV28,CASSFHYGYTF,TGTGCCAGCAGTTTCCACTATGGCTACACCTTC
TRBJ2-1,NA,NA,TRBV19,CASAGSSNEQFF,TGTGCCAGTGCCGGGTCATCAAATGAGCAGTTCTTC
TRBJ1-1,NA,NA,TRBV28,CASSLRGGNTEAFF,TGTGCCAGCAGTTTGCGAGGGGGGAACACTGAAGCTTTCTTT
TRBJ2-1,NA,TRBD1,TRBV2,CASSETSTGTDEQFF,TGTGCCAGCAGTGAAACCTCGACAGGGACAGATGAGCAGTTCTTC
TRBJ2-7,NA,TRBD2,TRBV4-1,CASSQVRTSNYEQYF,TGCGCCAGCAGCCAAGTAAGGACTAGCAACTACGAGCAGTACTTC
TRBJ1-1,NA,NA,TRBV19,CASSRVGAEAFF,TGTGCCAGTAGTAGGGTGGGCGCTGAAGCTTTCTTT